The sequence of this T cell receptor (beta chain) was determined in a study of blood T cell repertoires in COVID-19. Study at large: Both acute and convalescent COVID-19 samples were obtained from the United States, Italy and Spain. The cDNA or gDNA used as material had been derived from T cells, B-cell-depleted T cells, or PBMCs.

How the authors handled the data: Reference gene primer amplification gave nucleated cell count estimates. TCRdb keeps only in-frame clones here, not all; method: immunoSEQ multiplex PCR. The DNA gave D and trimming, while V, J and clone size come from that table. This table holds approximately 300,000 clones, 90% found once. This receptor was taken from a woman in her 30s with COVID-19, enrolled during active disease. Sequenced sample: peripheral blood.

CDR3 in amino acids: CASCDRGNTGELFF. CDR3 DNA: TGTGCCAGCTGTGACAGGGGGAACACCGGGGAGCTGTTTTTT. The genes are TRBV19 and TRBJ2-2, with TRBD1 matching over 8 bases. V lost 9 bases to trimming and J lost 1 base; unmatched junction nucleotides: 4. Germline V CDR1 and CDR2: LNHDA, SQIVND (reference sequence). The CDR3 runs to 14 residues.